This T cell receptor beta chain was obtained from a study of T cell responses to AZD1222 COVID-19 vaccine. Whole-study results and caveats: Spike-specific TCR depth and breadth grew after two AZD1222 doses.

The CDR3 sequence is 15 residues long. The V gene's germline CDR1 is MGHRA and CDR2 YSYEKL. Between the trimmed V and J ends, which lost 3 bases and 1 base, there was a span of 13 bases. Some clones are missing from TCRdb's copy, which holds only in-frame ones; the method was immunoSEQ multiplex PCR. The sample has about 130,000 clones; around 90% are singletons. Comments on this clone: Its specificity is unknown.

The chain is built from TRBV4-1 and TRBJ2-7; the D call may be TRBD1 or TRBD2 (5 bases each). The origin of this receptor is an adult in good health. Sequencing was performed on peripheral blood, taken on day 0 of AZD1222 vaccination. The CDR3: CASSQTGTDSYEQYF. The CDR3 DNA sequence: TGCGCCAGCAGCCAGACCGGGACGGATTCCTACGAGCAGTACTTC.